This TCR beta chain was identified during a study of shared clonotypes between healthy human individuals. A word on this clone: As yet, its antigen is unknown.

V dropped 10 bases and J dropped 0 bases, with 17 bases sitting between them. The length of the CDR3 is 15 residues. Germline loops: CDR1 SNHLY, CDR2 FYNNEI. Repertoires were generated with immunoSEQ multiplex PCR, while TCRdb's copy carries only in-frame clones and drops some. The profile shows about 1 million clones, under 80% of them singletons. Study observations and caveats: The study found about 5% of naive CD4 clonotypes shared across several donors.

The clonotype comes from a man aged 18 to 35 in good health. The chain joins TRBV2 to TRBJ2-3, with D uncertain. Sample: memory CD4+ T cells sorted from blood. Stated subset: CD45RA-negative fraction. CDR3 nucleotides: TGTGCCACCGGCTTCGAGGAGATTAGCACAGATACGCAGTATTTT. Its protein is CATGFEEISTDTQYF.